Listed below are T cell receptor beta chains from one sample, sequenced in a study of tumor-infiltrating lymphocytes in primary liver carcinoma. TCRdb fed the multiplex PCR reads into MiXCR, producing one record per CDR3 protein. The table records 90,000 to 100,000 distinct CDR3 sequences, around two thirds of them present only once. The sample taken for sequencing was liver tumor tissue from sampling region 5. The receptor set was obtained from a woman aged 55-70 years with primary liver carcinoma and hepatitis B virus infection. CDR3s include the opening cysteine and the closing phenylalanine or tryptophan. The order of the fields is clone size, V gene, J gene, D gene, CDR3 DNA, CDR3 protein. D genes are given only for firm matches. The size entry is marked missing in some rows and otherwise reads once, few, many or a size class.

size: NA
V: TRBV29-1
J: TRBJ2-3
D: NA
DNA: TGTAGCGTGGTGGACAGAGAGAGAGTGTATTTT
CDR3: CSVVDRERVYF

size: NA
V: TRBV29-1
J: TRBJ2-3
D: NA
DNA: TGCATCGCAACAGGGTCAGGCCCAGATACGCTGTATTTT
CDR3: CIATGSGPDTLYF

size: NA
V: TRBV7-9
J: TRBJ2-1
D: NA
DNA: TGTGCCAGCAGCTTATTTATGTACGCAGGGGAGGGGAATAAGCAGTTCTTC
CDR3: CASSLFMYAGEGNKQFF

size: NA
V: TRBV12-3/TRBV12-4
J: TRBJ2-1
D: NA
DNA: TGTGTCACCTCCTCCCCAGGAGGGCGCCCATTGAATGAGCAGTTCTTC
CDR3: CVTSSPGGRPLNEQFF

size: NA
V: TRBV6-4
J: TRBJ2-3
D: NA
DNA: TGTGCCAGCAGTGACTCGAGGACAGACATTGATACGCAGTTTTTT
CDR3: CASSDSRTDIDTQFF

size: many
V: TRBV5-1
J: TRBJ2-7
D: NA
DNA: TGCGCCAGCAGCCACGGACTTTCCTACGAGCAGTACTTC
CDR3: CASSHGLSYEQYF

size: few
V: TRBV11-2
J: TRBJ2-5
D: TRBD2
DNA: TGTGCCAGCAGTCCAGGGACTAGAACACAAGAGACCCAGTACTTC
CDR3: CASSPGTRTQETQYF

size: NA
V: TRBV20-1
J: TRBJ1-2
D: NA
DNA: TGCAGTGCTAGAGTGGTTAGCAGCGGGGGCTACACCTTC
CDR3: CSARVVSSGGYTF

size: NA
V: TRBV5-6
J: TRBJ2-4
D: NA
DNA: TGTGCCAACAAGTTGGTAGCCAAAAACATTCAGTACTTC
CDR3: CANKLVAKNIQYF

size: NA
V: TRBV29-1
J: TRBJ2-7
D: TRBD1
DNA: TGCAATGCTAAGACAGGGGGCGAATACGAGCAGTACTTC
CDR3: CNAKTGGEYEQYF

size: NA
V: TRBV4-2
J: TRBJ2-7
D: NA
DNA: TGTGCCAGCAGCCATCCCGGGACATCTAGCTCCTACAAGAAGTACTTC
CDR3: CASSHPGTSSSYKKYF

size: many
V: TRBV12-3/TRBV12-4
J: TRBJ2-1
D: TRBD2
DNA: TGTGCCAGCAGATTAGCGGGAGCCTCAACGGAGTTCTTC
CDR3: CASRLAGASTEFF

size: NA
V: TRBV6-5
J: TRBJ2-5
D: NA
DNA: TGTGCCAGCAATCAAGAGGCGGGGAGAGAGACCCAGTACTTC
CDR3: CASNQEAGRETQYF

size: NA
V: TRBV11-3
J: TRBJ2-3
D: NA
DNA: TGTGCCGGCAGTTTAGTTGCCGGGGCCACAGATACGCGGTATTTT
CDR3: CAGSLVAGATDTRYF

size: NA
V: TRBV12-3/TRBV12-4
J: TRBJ2-1
D: NA
DNA: TGTGTCAGTAGTTTAAATGCGGCGGCAGGGCAGTTCTTC
CDR3: CVSSLNAAAGQFF

size: NA
V: TRBV2
J: TRBJ2-5
D: NA
DNA: TGTGCCAGCAGTGTTTCTAGCAGCCAGACCCAGTACTTC
CDR3: CASSVSSSQTQYF

size: once
V: TRBV4-1
J: TRBJ1-1
D: NA
DNA: TGCGCCAGCAGCCAAGATGGGTCGGGGACACGGAACACTAAAGCTCTCTTT
CDR3: CASSQDGSGTRNTKALF

size: many
V: TRBV28
J: TRBJ1-2
D: TRBD1
DNA: TGTGCGGCGGGACAGAGCTATGGCTACACCTTC
CDR3: CAAGQSYGYTF

size: NA
V: TRBV11-2
J: TRBJ2-1
D: NA
DNA: TGTCTCAGCAGCGTAATATCACCGTCCACGGGGGAGCAGTTCTTC
CDR3: CLSSVISPSTGEQFF

size: NA
V: TRBV11-3
J: TRBJ2-3
D: NA
DNA: TGTGCCAGCAGCTTAAGGACAGCCACTGATACGCAGTATTTC
CDR3: CASSLRTATDTQYF

size: NA
V: TRBV12-3/TRBV12-4
J: TRBJ2-3
D: NA
DNA: TGTCCAAGCAGTTTATCGCGCGGTGTGGTTACGCAGTATTTT
CDR3: CPSSLSRGVVTQYF

size: NA
V: TRBV11-2
J: TRBJ2-5
D: NA
DNA: TGTGCCAGCAGCTTACGACTAGTACGGCAAGAGACACGGTACTTC
CDR3: CASSLRLVRQETRYF

size: NA
V: TRBV11-2
J: TRBJ2-7
D: NA
DNA: TGTGCCAGCAGGGCCGCTGGGGCCTACAAGCAGTACTTC
CDR3: CASRAAGAYKQYF

size: NA
V: TRBV5-1
J: TRBJ2-5
D: TRBD1
DNA: TGCGCCAGCAGCCCGAGGGGGCACCAAAAGACTCAGTACTTC
CDR3: CASSPRGHQKTQYF